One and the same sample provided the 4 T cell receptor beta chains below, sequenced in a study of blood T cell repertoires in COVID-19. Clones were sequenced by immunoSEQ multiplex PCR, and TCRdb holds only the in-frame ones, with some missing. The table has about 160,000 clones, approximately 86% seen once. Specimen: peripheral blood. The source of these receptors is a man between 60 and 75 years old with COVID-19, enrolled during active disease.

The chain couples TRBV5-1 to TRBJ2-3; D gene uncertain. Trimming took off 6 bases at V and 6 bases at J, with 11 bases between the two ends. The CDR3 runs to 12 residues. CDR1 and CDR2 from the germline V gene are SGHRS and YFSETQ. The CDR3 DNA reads TGCGCCAGCAAAGGAGACTCTGATACGCAGTATTTT. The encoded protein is CASKGDSDTQYF.

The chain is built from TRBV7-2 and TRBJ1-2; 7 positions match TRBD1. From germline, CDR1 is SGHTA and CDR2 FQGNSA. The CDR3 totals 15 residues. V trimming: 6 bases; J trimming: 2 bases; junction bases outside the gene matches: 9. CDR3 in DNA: TGTGCCAGCAGATCAGGGGACAGTATAAACTATGGCTACACCTTC. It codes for CASRSGDSINYGYTF. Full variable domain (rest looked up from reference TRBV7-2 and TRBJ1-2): GAGVSQSPSNKVTEKGKDVELRCDPISGHTALYWYRQSLGQGLEFLIYFQGNSAPDKSGLPSDRFSAERTGGSVSTLTIQRTQQEDSAVYLCASRSGDSINYGYTFGSGTRLTVV.

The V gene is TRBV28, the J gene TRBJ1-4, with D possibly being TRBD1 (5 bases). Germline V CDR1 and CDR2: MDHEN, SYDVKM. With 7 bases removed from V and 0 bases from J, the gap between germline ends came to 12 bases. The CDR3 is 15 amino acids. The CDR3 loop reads CASTRPGSTNEKLFF. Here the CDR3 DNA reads TGTGCCAGCACCCGCCCAGGGTCAACTAATGAAAAACTGTTTTTT.

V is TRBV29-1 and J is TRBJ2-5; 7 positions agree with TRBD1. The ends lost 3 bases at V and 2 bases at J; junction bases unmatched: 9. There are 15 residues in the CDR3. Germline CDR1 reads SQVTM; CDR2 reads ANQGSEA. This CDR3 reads CSVDLGQVIQETQYF. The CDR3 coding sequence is TGCAGCGTTGACCTCGGACAGGTGATACAAGAGACCCAGTACTTC.